Listed here are 30 T cell receptor beta chains from one sample, sequenced in a study of blood T cell repertoires in COVID-19. Generated by immunoSEQ multiplex PCR, the TCRdb table keeps only in-frame clones and is missing some. The sample has approximately 150,000 clones, roughly 84% seen once. What was sequenced was peripheral blood. The receptors here all came from a man aged 30 to 45 with COVID-19, enrolled during active disease.

This clone has just one count. The chain couples TRBV4-1 to TRBJ2-7, with unresolved D. Germline V gene data show CDR1 as MGHRA and CDR2 as YSYEKL. The CDR3 is 15 residues long. V lost 4 bases and J 2 bases, leaving 15 bases between the germline ends. CDR3 in DNA: TGCGCCAGCAGCCCGACTCCTATATACCCCTACGAGCAGTACTTC. Translated: CASSPTPIYPYEQYF.

This clone was seen only a few times. The V and J genes are TRBV2 and TRBJ2-5; TRBD1 agrees at 9 bases. The CDR3 is 16 residues long. Germline V gives CDR1 SNHLY, CDR2 FYNNEI. V gave up 6 bases and J gave up 5 bases; unmatched junction bases: 13. The CDR3 bases are TGTGCCAGCAGGGGGACAGGGAGGTTGGTCGTGGAGACCCAGTACTTC. Its translation is CASRGTGRLVVETQYF.

The chain joins TRBV29-1 to TRBJ2-7, with a possible D match to TRBD1 (5 bases). The CDR3 runs 15 residues. In germline, CDR1 is SQVTM, CDR2 ANQGSEA. V dropped 6 bases and J dropped 3 bases, with 21 bases sitting between them. This chain's CDR3 is CSVSQGAVGVYEQYF. CDR3 bases: TGCAGCGTCTCCCAAGGGGCAGTTGGGGTCTACGAGCAGTACTTC.

This clone occurred once. J is TRBJ1-4 and V is TRBV27; maybe TRBD1 (5 bases). Germline V gene data show CDR1 as MNHEY and CDR2 as SMNVEV (reference sequence). The CDR3 loop spans 18 amino acids. Between the trimmed V and J ends, which lost 8 bases and 0 bases, there was a span of 22 bases. The DNA for the CDR3 is TGTGCCAGCCAAAGACAGCCAAGATATGGATCAACTAATGAAAAACTGTTTTTT. Its protein is CASQRQPRYGSTNEKLFF.

J is TRBJ2-7 and V is TRBV14; D gene uncertain. This CDR3 is 12 amino acids long. The germline V and J ends were trimmed by 1 base and 6 bases, with 7 bases remaining between them. CDR1 and CDR2 (germline): SGHDN, FVKESK. CDR3 nucleotide sequence: TGTGCCAGCAGCCAAGTTCCGAGCGAGCAGTACTTC. This encodes CASSQVPSEQYF.

The V call is TRBV4-1, the J call TRBJ2-6, with unresolved D. Germline CDR1 reads MGHRA; CDR2 reads YSYEKL. V lost 1 base, J lost 0 bases, and 10 bases lay in between. The CDR3 consists of 17 residues. The DNA of the CDR3 is TGCGCCAGCAGCCAAGCTGAAGCGCACTCTGGGGCCAACGTCCTGACTTTC. Its translation: CASSQAEAHSGANVLTF.

The chain combines TRBV18 with TRBJ2-5, with no clear D. CDR1 KGHSH and CDR2 LQKENI come from the germline V gene. V was shortened by 0 bases and J by 5 bases, with 10 bases between the two germline ends. This CDR3 region has 14 residues. For the CDR3, the DNA is TGTGCCAGCTCACCACCTAGCCCAGCGGAGACCCAGTACTTC. Translating gives CASSPPSPAETQYF. Looking up the rest from reference TRBV18 and TRBJ2-5 gives the full variable domain: NAGVMQNPRHLVRRRGQEARLRCSPMKGHSHVYWYRQLPEEGLKFMVYLQKENIIDESGMPKERFSAEFPKEGPSILRIQQVVRGDSAAYFCASSPPSPAETQYFGPGTRLLVL.

This clone was counted ten times or more. V usage is TRBV28 and J usage is TRBJ1-6; TRBD1 is a possible D gene (5 bases). V lost 8 bases and J 10 bases, leaving 24 bases between the germline ends. The germline V gene encodes CDR1 MDHEN and CDR2 SYDVKM. CDR3 length equals 16 residues. The DNA of the CDR3 is TGTGCCAGCGGTGTCGTTCAGGGAGGAGGACGGTCACCCCTCCACTTT. Its translation: CASGVVQGGGRSPLHF. Combining the CDR3 with reference TRBV28 and TRBJ1-6 gives the whole variable domain DVKVTQSSRYLVKRTGEKVFLECVQDMDHENMFWYRQDPGLGLRLIYFSYDVKMKEKGDIPEGYSVSREKKERFSLILESASTNQTSMYLCASGVVQGGGRSPLHFGNGTRLTVT.

This clone has more than one count but fewer than ten. The rearrangement uses TRBV10-3 and TRBJ1-3; a possible D gene is TRBD1 (6 bases). Germline assignment: CDR1 ENHRY and CDR2 SYGVKD. The length of the CDR3 is 15 residues. Trimming removed 3 bases at V and 4 bases at J, with 13 bases between. The CDR3 protein is CAISDGQGNGNTIYF. For the CDR3, the DNA is TGTGCCATCAGTGACGGGCAGGGGAACGGAAACACCATATATTTT.

The chain couples TRBV5-1 to TRBJ2-3, with 10 bases aligning to TRBD2. The V gene end was trimmed by 0 bases and the J gene end by 1 base; junction bases not matched to a gene: 2. The CDR3 totals 16 residues. Germline V gene lookup returns CDR1 SGHRS and CDR2 YFSETQ. The CDR3 DNA sequence: TGCGCCAGCAGCTTGGAAGGACTAGCGGGCACAGATACGCAGTATTTT. Amino acids: CASSLEGLAGTDTQYF.

The chain recombines TRBV28 with TRBJ1-4; D possibly corresponds to TRBD1 (5 bases). Trimming took off 7 bases at V and 7 bases at J, with 19 bases between the two ends. The CDR3 has 15 amino acids. CDR1 is MDHEN, CDR2 SYDVKM, per germline. CDR3 loop: CASTPVSGDGEKLFF. The CDR3 bases are TGTGCCAGCACCCCCGTATCGGGGGATGGTGAAAAACTGTTTTTT.

The chain couples TRBV19 to TRBJ2-7; tentative D call: TRBD1 (6 bases). Germline V gene lookup returns CDR1 LNHDA and CDR2 SQIVND (reference sequence). V lost 5 bases, J lost 7 bases, and 24 bases lay in between. This CDR3 is built from 16 residues. The CDR3 coding sequence is TGTGCCAGTAGTCGTTCCAATACAGGGACCGCGCGTGAGCAGTACTTC. Its protein product is CASSRSNTGTAREQYF.

The chain's CDR3 is CATGMMSSYEQYF. The CDR3 coding sequence is TGTGCCACCGGGATGATGAGCTCCTACGAGCAGTACTTC. The chain links TRBV10-3 to TRBJ2-7; perhaps TRBD2 as D (5 bases). Trimming cost V 10 bases and J 0 bases, with 13 bases left between them. CDR1 and CDR2 from the germline V gene are ENHRY and SYGVKD. This CDR3 contains 13 residues.

This clone was seen more than once but under ten times. The germline gene is not matched at one end of the junction; a read error may be the cause. V and J are TRBV7-7 and TRBJ2-2, with a possible D match to TRBD2 (5 bases). CDR3 size: 15 residues. Germline V CDR1 and CDR2: SSHAT, FNYEAQ (reference sequence). The CDR3 here is CASSPSGGNTGELFF. CDR3 nucleotides: TGTGCTAGCAGCCCAAGTGGAGGGAACACCGGGGAGCTGTTTTTT.

The chain carries TRBV20-1 and TRBJ2-7, with D uncertain. This CDR3 spans 11 amino acids. The germline V and J ends were trimmed by 5 bases and 2 bases, with 7 bases remaining between them. The germline CDR1 and CDR2 sequences are DFQATT and SNEGSKA (reference sequence). CDR3 nucleotides: TGCAGTGCTCCCCATGCCTACGAGCAGTACTTC. Amino acids: CSAPHAYEQYF.

This clone appeared a few times. The rearrangement uses TRBV10-1 and TRBJ2-3, with 8 bases aligning to TRBD2. Looked up from germline, CDR1 is WNHNN and CDR2 is SYGVQD (reference sequence). V was clipped by 9 bases and J by 2 bases; unmatched bases: 7. The CDR3 has 14 residues. As DNA, the CDR3 is TGCGCCAGTAGCGGGGAGAGGGACACAGATACGCAGTATTTT. Amino acid sequence: CASSGERDTDTQYF.

The genes are TRBV7-9 and TRBJ2-3; TRBD1 is a possible D gene (5 bases). Germline CDR1 is SEHNR and CDR2 is FQNEAQ (reference sequence). The V end lost 5 bases, the J end lost 0 bases, and 9 bases lay between the germline ends. The CDR3 runs 14 residues. In DNA, the CDR3 is TGTGCCAGCAGCGGGGCCTCTAGCACAGATACGCAGTATTTT. Its translation: CASSGASSTDTQYF.

CDR3 coding DNA: TGTGCCAGCAGCTTACAGGGGGGAACTGAAGCTTTCTTT. Amino acid sequence: CASSLQGGTEAFF. The rearrangement joins TRBV13 to TRBJ1-1; 7 nucleotides agree with TRBD1. This CDR3 is built from 13 residues. V lost 2 bases, J lost 5 bases, and 2 bases stayed unmatched. CDR1 PRHDT and CDR2 FYEKMQ come from the germline V gene (reference sequence).

V gene TRBV9 combines with J gene TRBJ1-4, with TRBD1 identical over 9 bases. This CDR3 is 16 amino acids long. V lost 4 bases, J lost 8 bases, and 12 bases stayed unmatched. Germline V lookup: CDR1 SGDLS, CDR2 YYNGEE. The CDR3: CASSQSTGGAGEKLFF. The CDR3 bases are TGTGCCAGCAGCCAATCCACAGGGGGCGCCGGGGAAAAACTGTTTTTT.

V usage is TRBV6-2 or TRBV6-3 and J usage is TRBJ1-5, with D maybe TRBD1 (5 bases). Germline V CDR1 and CDR2: MNHEY, SVGEGT. The V and J ends lost 5 bases and 0 bases respectively, with 11 bases between them. The CDR3 runs to 15 residues. The CDR3 spells CASSAGAYSNQPQHF. DNA of the CDR3: TGTGCCAGCAGTGCTGGGGCTTATAGCAATCAGCCCCAGCATTTT.

CDR3 protein: CATRQGGIGEKLFF. CDR3 in DNA: TGTGCCACGCGACAGGGGGGTATTGGTGAAAAACTGTTTTTT. The rearrangement links TRBV28 to TRBJ1-4, with 9 bases matching TRBD1. Germline lookup yields CDR1 MDHEN and CDR2 SYDVKM. J gave up 7 bases and V 10 bases, and 10 bases lay outside the gene matches. CDR3 length equals 14 residues.

This rearrangement joins TRBV9 to TRBJ2-2, with D perhaps matching TRBD2 (6 bases). Per germline, CDR1 SGDLS and CDR2 YYNGEE. The CDR3 is 15 residues long. V was shortened by 0 bases and J by 4 bases, with 10 bases between the two germline ends. CDR3: CASSVEQTSTGELFF. CDR3 DNA: TGTGCCAGCAGCGTAGAACAGACTAGCACCGGGGAGCTGTTTTTT. Based on the CDR3 plus reference TRBV9 and TRBJ2-2, the full variable domain is DSGVTQTPKHLITATGQRVTLRCSPRSGDLSVYWYQQSLDQGLQFLIQYYNGEERAKGNILERFSAQQFPDLHSELNLSSLELGDSALYFCASSVEQTSTGELFFGEGSRLTVL.

This rearrangement joins TRBV6-5 to TRBJ1-1, with 7 positions matching TRBD1. This CDR3 is 12 amino acids long. CDR1 and CDR2 (germline): MNHEY, SVGAGI. The junction had 0 bases not matched to a gene; V was cut back by 4 bases and J by 4 bases. CDR3 residues: CASSWTGTEAFF. CDR3 DNA sequence: TGTGCCAGCAGTTGGACAGGCACTGAAGCTTTCTTT.

This clone was detected only a few times. The rearrangement joins TRBV6-5 to TRBJ1-6; unclear D gene. The V end was cut by 4 bases, the J end by 10 bases, with 8 bases between. The CDR3 spans 12 residues. Germline CDR1 MNHEY, CDR2 SVGAGI. CDR3 coding DNA: TGTGCCAGCAGTTTAACAAACTCACCCCTCCACTTT. As protein: CASSLTNSPLHF.

The rearrangement links TRBV7-2 to TRBJ2-3; D gene ambiguous. The CDR3 extends over 14 amino acids. Trimming removed 3 bases at V and 2 bases at J, with 9 bases between. Germline CDR1 SGHTA, CDR2 FQGNSA. CDR3 sequence: CASSFDSYTDTQYF. The CDR3 coding sequence is TGTGCCAGCAGCTTCGACTCTTACACAGATACGCAGTATTTT.

The count of this clone is one. The CDR3 coding sequence is TGTGCCAGCAGCCCAACAGGGAACGGCTACACCTTC. Its translation is CASSPTGNGYTF. The V gene is TRBV3-1 (or the pseudogene TRBV3-2), the J gene TRBJ1-2, with a weak D call TRBD1 (6 bases). CDR1 LGHDT and CDR2 YNNKEL come from the germline V gene (reference sequence). CDR3 length: 12 residues. V was clipped by 4 bases and J by 8 bases, with 11 bases between them.

This chain uses TRBV29-1 with TRBJ1-4, with D perhaps TRBD1 (5 bases). Germline CDR1 SQVTM, CDR2 ANQGSEA. Trimming removed 7 bases at V and 8 bases at J, with 14 bases between. The CDR3 consists of 12 residues. The CDR3 here is CSGGAVGEKLFF. CDR3 sequence (DNA): TGCAGCGGCGGGGCGGTAGGCGAAAAACTGTTTTTT. Using reference TRBV29-1 and TRBJ1-4 for the parts outside the CDR3, the full variable domain is SAVISQKPSRDICQRGTSLTIQCQVDSQVTMMFWYRQQPGQSLTLIATANQGSEATYESGFVIDKFPISRPNLTFSTLTVSNMSPEDSSIYLCSGGAVGEKLFFGSGTQLSVL.

This sequence joins TRBV5-1 and TRBJ2-7; TRBD1 matches 11 bases. Per germline, CDR1 SGHRS and CDR2 YFSETQ. The CDR3 loop spans 15 amino acids. The ends lost 4 bases at V and 4 bases at J; junction bases unmatched: 7. This CDR3 reads CASSPRGQGGYEQYF. DNA of the CDR3: TGCGCCAGCAGCCCCCGGGGACAGGGGGGTTACGAGCAGTACTTC.

V usage is TRBV10-1 and J usage is TRBJ2-1; 12 bases line up with TRBD2. The length of the CDR3 is 15 residues. V was clipped by 5 bases and J by 13 bases; unmatched bases: 12. Germline V CDR1 and CDR2: WNHNN, SYGVQD (reference sequence). For the CDR3, the DNA is TGCGCCAGCAGTTTAGGACTAGCGGGACCTAGTCCCCAGTTCTTC. Protein product: CASSLGLAGPSPQFF.

The gene calls are TRBV19 and TRBJ1-1; D unclear. The CDR3 sequence is 15 residues long. The germline V gene encodes CDR1 LNHDA and CDR2 SQIVND (reference sequence). Trimming took 1 base from V and 0 from J, leaving 9 bases between them. CDR3 loop: CASSIAAGMNTEAFF. CDR3 in DNA: TGTGCCAGTAGTATAGCGGCAGGCATGAACACTGAAGCTTTCTTT.